Shown below are 7 T cell receptor beta chains from a single sample sequenced in a study of blood T cells in healthy people across ages. Alongside a J-beta primer mix, a sample-barcoded 5' primer served in a second PCR lasting about 7 to 11 cycles. MiXCR was run by TCRdb on the 5' RACE reads, yielding one entry per CDR3 protein. The sample includes approximately 790,000 distinct CDR3 sequences, around 68% of them seen just once. The sequencing sample was made of blood. The receptors shown here come from a man aged 30 to 45 in good health.

This clonotype has a handful of counts. The chain is built from TRBV20-1 and TRBJ2-7; 9 bases are a match to TRBD2. This CDR3 region has 15 residues. Germline CDR1 is DFQATT and CDR2 is SNEGSKA (reference sequence). The V segment lost 0 bases and the J segment 4 bases; nucleotides outside the gene matches: 7. CDR3 region: CSARDGRGGLYEQYF. In DNA, the CDR3 is TGCAGTGCTAGAGATGGGCGGGGGGGCCTGTACGAGCAGTACTTC.

The rearrangement uses TRBV2 and TRBJ2-3; D gene unclear. The CDR3 spans 12 residues. With 6 bases removed from V and 3 bases from J, the gap between germline ends came to 7 bases. Germline CDR1 reads SNHLY; CDR2 reads FYNNEI. This CDR3 reads CASRDLTDTQYF. CDR3 coding DNA: TGTGCCAGCAGGGACCTAACAGATACGCAGTATTTT.

This rearrangement joins TRBV29-1 to TRBJ2-3; D is unclear. The ends were cut back, 6 bases at V and 6 bases at J, with 7 bases in the middle. The CDR3 has 10 residues. Looked up from germline, CDR1 is SQVTM and CDR2 is ANQGSEA. The CDR3 DNA follows: TGCAGCGTGGCAAGGGATACGCAGTATTTT. Amino acids: CSVARDTQYF.

The CDR3: CSAGAAYEQYF. CDR3 coding DNA: TGCAGTGCTGGGGCGGCCTACGAGCAGTACTTC. This chain joins TRBV20-1 and TRBJ2-7, with a weak D call TRBD1 (5 bases). Deletions cut 5 bases from V and 2 bases from J, with 7 bases between. This CDR3 is 11 amino acids long. From germline, CDR1 is DFQATT and CDR2 SNEGSKA (reference sequence).

The sample holds a few counts of this clonotype. The chain recombines TRBV4-2 with TRBJ2-1; TRBD1 might be the D (6 bases). V was clipped by 1 base and J by 2 bases, with 18 bases between them. The CDR3 is 18 amino acids. In germline, CDR1 is LGHNA, CDR2 YNFKEQ. In DNA, the CDR3 is TGTGCCAGCAGCCAAGGGGTTACTGGACAGCGGACCTACAATGAGCAGTTCTTC. Translated: CASSQGVTGQRTYNEQFF.

This chain links TRBV20-1 with TRBJ2-7, with D possibly matching TRBD2 (5 bases). V lost 1 base and J 1 base, leaving 11 bases between the germline ends. The CDR3 is made up of 14 amino acids. The germline CDR1 and CDR2 sequences are DFQATT and SNEGSKA (reference sequence). The CDR3 spells CSARASGGSYEQYF. In DNA form, the CDR3 reads TGCAGTGCTAGAGCCTCAGGAGGTTCCTACGAGCAGTACTTC.

This clonotype appeared a few times. J is TRBJ2-7 and V is TRBV7-9; TRBD2 is a possible D gene (6 bases). Trimming removed 0 bases at V and 4 bases at J, with 10 bases between. Germline V lookup: CDR1 SEHNR, CDR2 FQNEAQ (reference sequence). The CDR3 extends over 14 amino acids. The CDR3 nucleotides are TGTGCCAGCAGCTTAGCGTCGGAGGGTTACGAGCAGTACTTC. This sequence encodes CASSLASEGYEQYF.